Listed below are T cell receptor beta chains from one sample, sequenced in a study of blood T cell repertoires in COVID-19. Assay: immunoSEQ multiplex PCR; the TCRdb copy retains only in-frame clones and omits some. The sample holds approximately 45,000 clones, 80% to 90% seen once. The sample comprised peripheral blood. The receptor set was obtained from a woman aged 40 to 49 with acute or convalescent COVID-19. Each CDR3 is given with its conserved first and last residue. The D gene is left open where the match is weak. For some rows the clone size is stated as once, few or many, or as a class when expanded; others skip it.

abundance: .
j_gene: TRBJ1-1
d_gene: TRBD1
v_gene: TRBV30
CDR3nt: TGTGCCTGGAGTACAGGGGGGGCGAACACTGAAGCTTTCTTT
CDR3aa: CAWSTGGANTEAFF

abundance: .
j_gene: TRBJ2-1
d_gene: TRBD1
v_gene: TRBV29-1
CDR3nt: TGCAGCGTAAGGGGGACAGGAACGGCTGAGCAGTTCTTC
CDR3aa: CSVRGTGTAEQFF

abundance: .
j_gene: TRBJ1-1
d_gene: .
v_gene: TRBV6-2/TRBV6-3
CDR3nt: TGTGCCAGCAGTTACTTTCCGGGGTCGACTGAAGCTTTCTTT
CDR3aa: CASSYFPGSTEAFF

abundance: .
j_gene: TRBJ2-1
d_gene: TRBD2
v_gene: TRBV10-3
CDR3nt: TGTGCCACCCGACAACTTGGACTAGCGGGAGTTTCCTACAATGAGCAGTTCTTC
CDR3aa: CATRQLGLAGVSYNEQFF

abundance: .
j_gene: TRBJ1-2
d_gene: .
v_gene: TRBV7-2
CDR3nt: TGTGCCAGCAGCTTAAGCGTAAACAAAAACTATGGCTACACCTTC
CDR3aa: CASSLSVNKNYGYTF

abundance: .
j_gene: TRBJ1-2
d_gene: TRBD1
v_gene: TRBV9
CDR3nt: TGTGCCAGCAGCGTAGGTCGGACAGGGGCGAACTATGGCTACACCTTC
CDR3aa: CASSVGRTGANYGYTF

abundance: .
j_gene: TRBJ2-6
d_gene: .
v_gene: TRBV6-5
CDR3nt: TGTGCCAGCATGCATAGCTCTGGGGCCAACGTCCTGACTTTC
CDR3aa: CASMHSSGANVLTF

abundance: .
j_gene: TRBJ2-7
d_gene: .
v_gene: TRBV4-1
CDR3nt: TGCGCCAGCAGCCAAGGCGACTTGGCCTACGAGCAGTACTTC
CDR3aa: CASSQGDLAYEQYF

abundance: .
j_gene: TRBJ1-4
d_gene: TRBD1
v_gene: TRBV6-1
CDR3nt: TGTGCCAGCAGTGAACCCGGACAGGGCCCTAATGAAAAACTGTTTTTT
CDR3aa: CASSEPGQGPNEKLFF

abundance: once
j_gene: TRBJ1-1
d_gene: .
v_gene: TRBV6-5
CDR3nt: TGTGCCAGCAGGCCCCAAGTAGCGAAACCCACTGAAGCTTTCTTT
CDR3aa: CASRPQVAKPTEAFF

abundance: .
j_gene: TRBJ2-5
d_gene: .
v_gene: TRBV18
CDR3nt: TGTGCCAGCTCTCTAGGGACTCAAGAGACCCAGTACTTC
CDR3aa: CASSLGTQETQYF

abundance: once
j_gene: TRBJ2-1
d_gene: TRBD2
v_gene: TRBV9
CDR3nt: TGTGCCAGCAGCGTAGCCGGGGGGGGCTCCTACAATGAGCAGTTCTTC
CDR3aa: CASSVAGGGSYNEQFF

abundance: .
j_gene: TRBJ2-3
d_gene: .
v_gene: TRBV9
CDR3nt: TGTGCCAGCAGCGTAGTGACAGCCTCCGTTAATACGCAGTATTTT
CDR3aa: CASSVVTASVNTQYF

abundance: once
j_gene: TRBJ2-1
d_gene: TRBD2
v_gene: TRBV28
CDR3nt: TGTGCCAGCAGTCCTCAGACTAGCGGGGGGCCCTCCTACAATGAGCAGTTCTTC
CDR3aa: CASSPQTSGGPSYNEQFF

abundance: .
j_gene: TRBJ2-7
d_gene: .
v_gene: TRBV6-5
CDR3nt: TGTGCCAGCAGAGGGGCGGGGTTCTCCTACGAGCAGTACTTC
CDR3aa: CASRGAGFSYEQYF

abundance: .
j_gene: TRBJ2-2
d_gene: .
v_gene: TRBV10-1
CDR3nt: TGCGCCAGCAAAGAGGCGCGCGACACCGGGGAGCTGTTTTTT
CDR3aa: CASKEARDTGELFF

abundance: .
j_gene: TRBJ2-3
d_gene: .
v_gene: TRBV5-1
CDR3nt: TGCGCCAGCAGCGGGGGGGACAGGCAAGATACGCAGTATTTT
CDR3aa: CASSGGDRQDTQYF

abundance: .
j_gene: TRBJ2-1
d_gene: TRBD2
v_gene: TRBV11-2
CDR3nt: TGTGCCAGCAGCTGGGAGCGGGGGGGCCGTCTGTTCTTC
CDR3aa: CASSWERGGRLFF

abundance: .
j_gene: TRBJ2-1
d_gene: TRBD2
v_gene: TRBV18
CDR3nt: TGTGCCAGCTCACCGAAGCGGGGGCCCAACAATGAGCAGTTCTTC
CDR3aa: CASSPKRGPNNEQFF

abundance: few
j_gene: TRBJ2-3
d_gene: .
v_gene: TRBV6-5
CDR3nt: TGTGCCAGCAGACCCATCGGGGGCACAGATACGCAGTATTTT
CDR3aa: CASRPIGGTDTQYF

abundance: few
j_gene: TRBJ1-5
d_gene: .
v_gene: TRBV27
CDR3nt: TGTGCCAGCAGTTTCCGGGGATCCCTGCAGCCCCAGCATTTT
CDR3aa: CASSFRGSLQPQHF

abundance: .
j_gene: TRBJ2-1
d_gene: .
v_gene: TRBV28
CDR3nt: TGTGCCAGCAGTTTAGACCGGGGAGCCTACAATGAGCAGTTCTTC
CDR3aa: CASSLDRGAYNEQFF